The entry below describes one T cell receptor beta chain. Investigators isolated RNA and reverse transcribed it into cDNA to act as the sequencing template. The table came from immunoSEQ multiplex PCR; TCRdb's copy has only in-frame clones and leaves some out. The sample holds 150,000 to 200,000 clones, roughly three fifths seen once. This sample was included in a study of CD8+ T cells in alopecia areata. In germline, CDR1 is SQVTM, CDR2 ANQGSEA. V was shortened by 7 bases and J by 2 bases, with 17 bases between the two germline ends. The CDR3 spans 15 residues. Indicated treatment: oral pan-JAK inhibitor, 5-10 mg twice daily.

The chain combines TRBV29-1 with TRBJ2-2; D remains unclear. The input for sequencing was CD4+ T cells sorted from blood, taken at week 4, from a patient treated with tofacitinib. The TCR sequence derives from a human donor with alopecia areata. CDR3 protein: CSASLTATNTGELFF. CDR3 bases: TGCAGCGCATCGTTGACCGCCACAAACACCGGGGAGCTGTTTTTT.